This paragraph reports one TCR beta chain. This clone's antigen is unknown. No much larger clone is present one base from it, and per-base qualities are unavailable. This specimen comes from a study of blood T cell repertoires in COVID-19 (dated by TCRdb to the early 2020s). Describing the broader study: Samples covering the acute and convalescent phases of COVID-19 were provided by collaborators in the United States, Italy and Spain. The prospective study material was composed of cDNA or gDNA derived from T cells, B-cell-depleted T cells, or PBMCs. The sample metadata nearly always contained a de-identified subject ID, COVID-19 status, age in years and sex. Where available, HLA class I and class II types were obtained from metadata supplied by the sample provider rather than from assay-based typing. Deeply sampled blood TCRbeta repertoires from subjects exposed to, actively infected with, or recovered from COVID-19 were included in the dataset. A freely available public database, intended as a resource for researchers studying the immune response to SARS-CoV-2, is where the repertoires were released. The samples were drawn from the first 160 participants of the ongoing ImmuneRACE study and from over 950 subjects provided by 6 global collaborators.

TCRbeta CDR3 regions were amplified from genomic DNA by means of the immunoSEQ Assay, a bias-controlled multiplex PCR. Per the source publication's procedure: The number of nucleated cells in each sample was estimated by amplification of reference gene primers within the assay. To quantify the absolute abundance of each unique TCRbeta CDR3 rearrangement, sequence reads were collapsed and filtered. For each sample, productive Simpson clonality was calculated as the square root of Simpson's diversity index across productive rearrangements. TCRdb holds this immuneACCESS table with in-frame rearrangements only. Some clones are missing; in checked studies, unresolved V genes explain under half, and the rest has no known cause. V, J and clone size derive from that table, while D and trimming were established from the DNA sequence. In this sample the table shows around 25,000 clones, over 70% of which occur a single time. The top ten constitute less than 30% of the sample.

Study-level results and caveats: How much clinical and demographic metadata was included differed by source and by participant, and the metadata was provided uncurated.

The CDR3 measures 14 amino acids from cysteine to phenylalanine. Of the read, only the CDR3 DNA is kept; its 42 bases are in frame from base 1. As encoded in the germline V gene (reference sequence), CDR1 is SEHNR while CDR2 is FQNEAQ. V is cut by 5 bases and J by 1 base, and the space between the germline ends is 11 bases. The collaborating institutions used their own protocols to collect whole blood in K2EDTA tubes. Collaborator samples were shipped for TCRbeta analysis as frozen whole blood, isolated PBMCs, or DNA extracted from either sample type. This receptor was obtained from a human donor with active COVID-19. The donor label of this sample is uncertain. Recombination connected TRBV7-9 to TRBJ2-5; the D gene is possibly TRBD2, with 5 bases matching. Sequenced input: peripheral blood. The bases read TGTGCCAGCAGCCCCCTCCGGGGCCAAGAGACCCAGTACTTC. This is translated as CASSPLRGQETQYF.